The clone carrying this T cell receptor (beta chain) was observed a few times. What it binds is unknown. V shed 0 bases and J shed 3 bases, with 14 bases lying between them. The CDR3 is made up of 16 amino acids. These data are taken from a study of T cell repertoires in cytomegalovirus infection. About the research overall: Shared public TCR beta signatures pointed to both CMV infection and a matching HLA type. General observations from the study: HLA-C-restricted CMV clonotypes gave the most frequent clonotype in two of eight donors.

TCRdb re-called the reads through MiXCR, storing one row per CDR3 protein. The data contain about 180,000 distinct CDR3 sequences, about a fifth of them seen just once; the ten biggest clones take up under 30%. The clonotype originates from a human donor in good health (CMV status not recorded). Some clones in this sample may be carry-over from other donors' samples. The chain links TRBV12-3 or TRBV12-4 to TRBJ1-1; possible D gene TRBD1, 6 bases. The specimen comprised CD8+ T cells from cultured PBMCs, sampled from culture after CMV antigen stimulation. The CDR3 spells CASSLATRGQHTEAFF. CDR3 sequence (DNA): TGTGCCAGCAGTTTAGCGACCCGGGGGCAGCACACTGAAGCTTTCTTT.